Listed below are T cell receptor beta chains from one sample, sequenced in a study of cytomegalovirus exposure and HLA in healthy donors. The method was immunoSEQ multiplex PCR; TCRdb's version includes in-frame clones alone and lacks a portion of them. This sample has about 190,000 clones; over 65% occur once, and the top ten carry more than 6.5%. The sequenced sample consisted of PBMCs. The receptors originated from a man between 18 and 35 years old in good health and CMV-seropositive. Both conserved end residues are part of each CDR3. A D gene is named only where the DNA matches it firmly. Size is stated for part of the rows, as once, few or many counts, or as a class when the clone is expanded.

>-|TRBV5-5|-|TRBJ2-7
CASSFLDYEQYF
TGTGCCAGCAGCTTCCTAGACTACGAGCAGTACTTC
>TRBD2|TRBV9|once|TRBJ2-3
CASSAGVAGPDVDTQYF
TGTGCCAGCAGCGCCGGAGTAGCGGGACCGGATGTAGATACGCAGTATTTT
>TRBD2|TRBV4-2|-|TRBJ2-1
CASSREGASGSLEQFF
TGTGCCAGCAGCCGAGAGGGTGCTAGCGGGAGTCTTGAGCAGTTCTTC
>-|TRBV25-1|-|TRBJ2-5
CASSGLAGIQETQYF
TGTGCCAGCAGTGGGCTGGCAGGAATACAAGAGACCCAGTACTTC
>-|TRBV4-2|once|TRBJ1-1
CASSQGTRTREGTEAFF
TGTGCCAGCAGCCAAGGAACTAGAACTAGGGAGGGCACTGAAGCTTTCTTT
>-|TRBV9|-|TRBJ2-7
CASSRTTWGRPGSNEQYF
TGTGCCAGCAGCCGCACGACATGGGGGCGGCCCGGGTCTAACGAGCAGTACTTC
>-|TRBV30|-|TRBJ2-1
CAWSGGRSSYNEQFF
TGTGCCTGGAGTGGGGGCAGGAGCTCCTACAATGAGCAGTTCTTC
>-|TRBV7-8|-|TRBJ2-7
CASSFRWAMDEQYF
TGTGCCAGCAGCTTCAGGTGGGCGATGGACGAGCAGTACTTC
>-|TRBV28|-|TRBJ1-2
CASRPGQHGYTF
TGTGCCAGCAGACCCGGACAGCATGGCTACACCTTC
>-|TRBV21-1|-|TRBJ2-7
CASRLAGRGSYEQYF
TGTGCCAGCAGACTAGCGGGGAGAGGCTCCTACGAGCAGTACTTC
>-|TRBV9|-|TRBJ2-7
CASSVGQGPYEQYF
TGTGCCAGCAGCGTAGGGCAGGGGCCCTACGAGCAGTACTTC
>-|TRBV5-8|few|TRBJ1-5
CASSSETARSNQPQHF
TGTGCCAGCAGCTCAGAGACAGCTAGATCCAATCAGCCCCAGCATTTT
>TRBD2|TRBV30|-|TRBJ2-1
CAWSGYDLAGPHSEFF
TGTGCCTGGAGTGGATACGACCTAGCGGGGCCGCATTCGGAGTTCTTC
>-|TRBV29-1|-|TRBJ1-1
CSVRGGRGDEAFF
TGCAGCGTTCGTGGAGGGAGGGGTGATGAAGCTTTCTTT
>TRBD2|TRBV4-3|-|TRBJ2-3
CASSQFSGTSVTDTQYF
TGCGCCAGCAGCCAGTTTTCCGGGACTAGCGTAACAGATACGCAGTATTTT
>TRBD1|TRBV19|few|TRBJ1-2
CASSTPGQVYGYTF
TGTGCCAGTAGTACCCCGGGACAGGTCTATGGCTACACCTTC
>-|TRBV5-1|-|TRBJ2-5
CASSSTPGDAETQYF
TGCGCCAGCAGCTCGACTCCGGGGGATGCGGAGACCCAGTACTTC
>-|TRBV7-3|once|TRBJ2-7
CASSPQGSSYEQYF
TGTGCCAGTTCCCCGCAGGGGAGCTCCTACGAGCAGTACTTC
>TRBD2|TRBV5-1|-|TRBJ2-7
CASSLDPRTSGGGYSYEQYF
TGCGCCAGCAGCTTGGATCCCCGGACTAGCGGGGGGGGGTACTCCTACGAGCAGTACTTC
>TRBD2|TRBV29-1|-|TRBJ2-4
CSVAAGVNIQYF
TGCAGCGTTGCAGCGGGAGTTAACATTCAGTACTTC
>-|TRBV28|-|TRBJ1-5
CASIGWSSNQPQHF
TGTGCCAGCATAGGATGGAGTAGCAATCAGCCCCAGCATTTT
>TRBD2|TRBV7-2|once|TRBJ2-5
CASSLYSGVQETQYF
TGTGCCAGCAGCTTGTATAGCGGGGTCCAAGAGACCCAGTACTTC
>TRBD1|TRBV6-5|-|TRBJ1-2
CASSYSDRVDGYTF
TGTGCCAGCAGTTACTCAGACAGGGTGGATGGCTACACCTTC
>TRBD1|TRBV6-5|-|TRBJ1-2
CASHRTGAAGYTF
TGTGCCAGCCATCGAACAGGGGCCGCCGGCTACACCTTC
>-|TRBV5-8|-|TRBJ2-1
CASSLVAGIYNEQFF
TGTGCCAGCAGCTTAGTAGCAGGGATCTACAATGAGCAGTTCTTC
>-|TRBV9|-|TRBJ2-3
CASSQTGLPDTQYF
TGTGCCAGCAGCCAAACGGGGTTGCCAGATACGCAGTATTTT
>TRBD2|TRBV10-2|-|TRBJ2-7
CASPFASGSRTSYEQYF
TGCGCCAGCCCCTTTGCTAGCGGGAGCCGAACCTCCTACGAGCAGTACTTC
>-|TRBV7-2|-|TRBJ2-7
CASSLTTYEQYF
TGTGCCAGCAGCCTGACAACCTACGAGCAGTACTTC
>TRBD1|TRBV2|-|TRBJ2-1
CASSVQGAPNNEQFF
TGTGCCAGCAGTGTCCAGGGGGCGCCCAACAATGAGCAGTTCTTC
>-|TRBV2|-|TRBJ2-2
CASTIRLVTGELFF
TGTGCCAGCACCATCAGACTAGTCACCGGGGAGCTGTTTTTT
>TRBD1|TRBV7-6|-|TRBJ1-3
CASSGQVLGNTIYF
TGTGCCAGCAGCGGACAGGTCCTCGGAAACACCATATATTTT
>-|TRBV11-1|few|TRBJ2-7
CASSYLGGADTYEQYF
TGTGCCAGCAGCTACCTCGGCGGGGCCGACACCTACGAGCAGTACTTC
>TRBD1|TRBV25-1|-|TRBJ2-3
CASSATRGLGDTQYF
TGTGCCAGCAGTGCGACCAGGGGGCTTGGAGATACGCAGTATTTT
>-|TRBV6-5|-|TRBJ1-1
CASSYEKGLVTEAFF
TGTGCCAGCAGTTACGAAAAGGGGCTTGTGACTGAAGCTTTCTTT
>-|TRBV11-3|-|TRBJ2-7
CASSTLGGEQYF
TGTGCCAGCAGCACCCTAGGGGGCGAGCAGTACTTC
>TRBD2|TRBV7-8|-|TRBJ2-1
CASSLARPGLARGGTNEQFF
TGTGCCAGCAGCTTAGCGAGGCCGGGACTAGCGAGAGGAGGGACCAATGAGCAGTTCTTC
>-|TRBV28|-|TRBJ2-3
CASSTTTDTQYF
TGTGCCAGCAGCACGACAACAGATACGCAGTATTTT
>TRBD2|TRBV19|-|TRBJ2-7
CASSRGGSPSYEQYF
TGTGCCAGTAGTAGGGGAGGGTCTCCCTCCTACGAGCAGTACTTC
>-|TRBV18|-|TRBJ1-5
CASSPNSGNQPQHF
TGTGCCAGCTCACCTAACAGCGGTAATCAGCCCCAGCATTTT
>-|TRBV6-1|-|TRBJ2-1
CASRSRVDNEQFF
TGTGCCAGCAGGAGTCGGGTGGACAATGAGCAGTTCTTC
>TRBD2|TRBV5-6|-|TRBJ2-7
CASSLAGTKPYEQYF
TGTGCCAGCAGCTTGGCTGGGACTAAACCCTACGAGCAGTACTTC
>-|TRBV29-1|-|TRBJ2-3
CSVERGGGPDTQYF
TGCAGCGTTGAACGCGGCGGAGGTCCAGATACGCAGTATTTT
>TRBD2|TRBV7-2|few|TRBJ2-7
CASSSDSGATYEQYF
TGTGCCAGCAGCTCCGATAGCGGGGCGACCTACGAGCAGTACTTC